This TCR beta chain is from a study of T cell repertoires in cytomegalovirus infection. Study at large: CMV infection together with matching HLA type was indicated by public TCR beta signatures. Study-wide results and caveats: The response measured ex vivo was dominated by TCR beta clonotypes (HLA-C-restricted and CMV-specific).

At least ten counts were recorded for this clonotype. The antigen is not known. The CDR3 covers 12 residues. With 6 bases removed from V and 8 bases from J, the gap between germline ends came to 10 bases. Germline V gene data show CDR1 as SEHNR and CDR2 as FQNEAQ (reference sequence). Using its own MiXCR run on the reads, TCRdb lists one record per CDR3 protein. The table has 750,000 to 950,000 distinct CDR3 sequences, almost 30% seen once; the top ten hold 10% to 15%. The clonotype originates from a human donor in good health (CMV status not recorded). Some clones in this sample may be carry-over from other donors' samples. This specimen was cultured CD8+ T cells from PBMCs, taken from culture after CMV antigen stimulation. The genes are TRBV7-9 and TRBJ1-4, with unresolved D. This CDR3 reads CASRIMEEKLFF. The CDR3 bases are TGTGCCAGCAGAATAATGGAGGAAAAACTGTTTTTT. The full variable domain, its missing parts supplied by reference TRBV7-9 and TRBJ1-4, is DTGVSQNPRHKITKRGQNVTFRCDPISEHNRLYWYRQTLGQGPEFLTYFQNEAQLEKSRLLSDRFSAERPKGSFSTLEIQRTEQGDSAMYLCASRIMEEKLFFGSGTQLSVL.